A selection of T cell receptor beta chains follows, all from one sample in a study of CD8 T cells in ankylosing spondylitis. TCRdb used MiXCR to reprocess the 5' RACE reads, holding one entry per CDR3 protein. In the table there are around 250,000 distinct CDR3 sequences, approximately 12% of which are singletons. Sequences were obtained from blood, either unsorted or a sorted T cell fraction (not recorded which). The receptors derive from a male donor with ankylosing spondylitis or in good health (not recorded which). Each CDR3 is given with its conserved first and last residue. A D gene is named only where the DNA matches it firmly. Expanded clones are given a class, and other clones once, few, many or no size at all.

j_call clone_size d_call v_call cdr3_aa cdr3_nt
TRBJ2-7 many TRBD1 TRBV29-1 CSVVGQGAAGEQYF TGCAGCGTTGTGGGACAGGGGGCGGCTGGCGAGCAGTACTTC
TRBJ2-3 many - TRBV9 CASSVGGSGSTDTQYF TGTGCCAGCAGCGTAGGAGGGAGCGGGAGCACAGATACGCAGTATTTT
TRBJ1-1 many - TRBV6-6 CASSPLLNTEAFF TGTGCCAGCAGTCCACTCCTGAACACTGAAGCTTTCTTT
TRBJ1-4 many TRBD1 TRBV6-1 CASSRQGIGEKLFF TGTGCCAGCAGTCGACAGGGCATCGGGGAAAAACTGTTTTTT
TRBJ2-7 once TRBD1 TRBV24-1 CATSSGTGYEQYF TGTGCCACCAGCTCCGGGACAGGTTACGAGCAGTACTTC
TRBJ2-2 - - TRBV5-1 CASSLVVTVNTGELFF TGCGCCAGCAGCTTGGTAGTAACAGTTAACACCGGGGAGCTGTTTTTT
TRBJ1-5 once - TRBV19 CASRPGGGNQPQHF TGTGCCAGCCGCCCCGGGGGCGGCAATCAGCCCCAGCATTTT
TRBJ1-1 many - TRBV7-8 CASSLVEGGTEAFF TGTGCCAGCAGCTTAGTTGAGGGTGGCACTGAAGCTTTCTTT
TRBJ2-1 - - TRBV4-1 CASRGKNEQFF TGCGCCAGCCGCGGAAAGAATGAGCAGTTCTTC
TRBJ2-7 - TRBD2 TRBV20-1 CCARGTSGIIEIHEQYF TGCTGTGCTAGAGGGACTAGCGGGATTATTGAGATCCACGAGCAGTACTTC
TRBJ2-2 - TRBD2 TRBV3-1 CASSHLAGVHTGELFF TGTGCCAGCAGCCACCTAGCGGGGGTCCACACCGGGGAGCTGTTTTTT
TRBJ2-1 many - TRBV5-1 CASSLETGSFYNEQFF TGCGCCAGCAGCTTGGAGACGGGATCTTTCTACAATGAGCAGTTCTTC
TRBJ2-7 - TRBD1 TRBV28 CASSKFGQGGEQYF TGTGCCAGCAGTAAGTTCGGACAGGGAGGCGAGCAGTACTTC
TRBJ2-5 - TRBD1 TRBV28 CASNSGTGYGETQYF TGTGCCAGCAACTCCGGGACAGGGTACGGGGAGACCCAGTACTTC
TRBJ1-6 many TRBD1 TRBV10-3 CAIKWDRANSPLHF TGTGCCATCAAATGGGACAGGGCCAATTCACCCCTCCACTTT
TRBJ1-1 many - TRBV7-9 CASSFEGTEAFF TGTGCCAGCAGCTTTGAGGGCACTGAAGCTTTCTTT
TRBJ2-1 many TRBD1 TRBV9 CASSAPGQGINEQFF TGTGCCAGCAGCGCACCGGGACAGGGGATCAATGAGCAGTTCTTC
TRBJ1-5 - - TRBV30 CAWSEGNSNQPQHF TGTGCCTGGAGTGAAGGGAATAGCAATCAGCCCCAGCATTTT
TRBJ2-5 few - TRBV12-3/TRBV12-4 CASRGLRGETQYF TGTGCCAGCAGGGGGCTTCGGGGAGAGACCCAGTACTTC
TRBJ2-1 few - TRBV5-1 CASSLGTSVGRDEQFF TGCGCCAGCAGCTTGGGAACTAGTGTGGGAAGGGATGAGCAGTTCTTC
TRBJ2-3 - - TRBV4-1 CASSQDLRGDIEYF TGCGCCAGCAGCCAAGATTTGCGGGGAGATATCGAGTATTTT
TRBJ1-3 many TRBD1 TRBV5-1 CASSLGGQTSDTIYF TGCGCCAGCAGCTTGGGGGGACAGACTTCGGACACCATATATTTT
TRBJ2-7 many - TRBV6-1 CASSERVKAYF TGTGCCAGCAGTGAAAGGGTAAAGGCGTACTTC
TRBJ1-4 - TRBD1 TRBV18 CASSPPGQGNEKLFF TGTGCCAGCTCACCACCGGGACAGGGGAATGAAAAACTGTTTTTT
TRBJ2-2 - TRBD1 TRBV27 CASSPNYQTGTASNTGELFF TGTGCCAGCAGTCCCAACTACCAAACCGGGACAGCTTCGAACACCGGGGAGCTGTTTTTT
TRBJ1-2 - - TRBV2 CASSEGTGGYTF TGTGCCAGCAGCGAGGGTACGGGAGGCTACACCTTC
TRBJ1-1 many - TRBV5-1 CASSPKARALNTEAFF TGCGCCAGCAGCCCAAAAGCCAGGGCGCTGAACACTGAAGCTTTCTTT
TRBJ2-3 - TRBD2 TRBV13 CASSSSGGSDTQYF TGTGCCAGCAGCTCTAGCGGGGGCTCAGATACGCAGTATTTT
TRBJ1-2 many TRBD1 TRBV5-1 CASSHGTGGVDGYTF TGCGCCAGCAGCCATGGGACAGGGGGCGTTGATGGCTACACCTTC
TRBJ1-4 many - TRBV5-1 CASSTLPSQRWYEKLFF TGCGCCAGCAGCACCTTACCCTCGCAGCGGTGGTATGAAAAACTGTTTTTT
TRBJ2-5 many - TRBV12-3/TRBV12-4 CASRYSGDQETQYF TGTGCCAGCAGGTACTCAGGGGACCAAGAGACCCAGTACTTC
TRBJ1-2 many TRBD1 TRBV12-3/TRBV12-4 CASSPGTGPYGYTF TGTGCCAGCAGTCCCGGGACAGGGCCCTATGGCTACACCTTC
TRBJ2-1 many - TRBV7-6 CASTPAQGAVQFF TGTGCCAGCACCCCAGCACAAGGGGCGGTTCAGTTCTTC
TRBJ2-3 - - TRBV14 CASSAPRIGPQDTQYF TGTGCCAGCAGCGCCCCCCGGATTGGACCACAAGATACGCAGTATTTT
TRBJ1-5 few - TRBV12-5 CASGFGQPQHF TGTGCTAGTGGTTTCGGACAGCCCCAGCATTTT
TRBJ2-1 many - TRBV19 CASSMPPLGNEQFF TGTGCCAGTAGTATGCCCCCACTAGGGAATGAGCAGTTCTTC
TRBJ2-3 - TRBD2 TRBV14 CASSPAGGIAGTQYF TGTGCCAGCAGCCCGGCGGGGGGAATAGCCGGTACGCAGTATTTT
TRBJ2-5 - - TRBV5-6 CASSLTGFQETQYF TGTGCCAGCAGCTTGACAGGGTTCCAAGAGACCCAGTACTTC
TRBJ2-1 many TRBD2 TRBV27 CASTLAGVSEQFF TGTGCCAGCACTCTAGCGGGAGTAAGTGAGCAGTTCTTC
TRBJ2-1 many TRBD1 TRBV28 CASSPGQGYNEQFF TGTGCCAGCAGCCCCGGACAGGGTTACAATGAGCAGTTCTTC
TRBJ1-2 few TRBD1 TRBV5-1 CASSLGTGQGYTF TGCGCCAGCAGCTTGGGGACAGGTCAAGGCTACACCTTC
TRBJ2-1 many TRBD1 TRBV28 CASSSSLVGQGLHEQFF TGTGCCAGCAGTTCATCCTTGGTAGGACAGGGACTCCATGAGCAGTTCTTC
TRBJ2-1 - - TRBV7-9 CASSVDVNNEQFF TGTGCCAGCAGCGTGGACGTTAACAATGAGCAGTTCTTC
TRBJ2-6 many - TRBV5-1 CATTTVPGANVLTF TGCGCCACCACCACGGTCCCTGGGGCCAACGTCCTGACTTTC
TRBJ2-1 - TRBD2 TRBV7-9 CASSLSGLASEQFF TGTGCCAGCAGCTTATCCGGACTAGCGAGTGAGCAGTTCTTC
TRBJ2-7 - - TRBV7-8 CASSSHGPGSYEQYF TGTGCCAGCAGCTCCCATGGCCCGGGGAGCTACGAGCAGTACTTC
TRBJ1-2 many - TRBV10-3 CAISESRQPLYGYTF TGTGCCATCAGTGAGTCGAGACAGCCTCTCTATGGCTACACCTTC
TRBJ1-1 - - TRBV19 CASSKTRTEAFF TGTGCCAGTAGTAAGACACGGACTGAAGCTTTCTTT
TRBJ1-4 - - TRBV5-1 CASSSNPRRLATNEKLFF TGCGCCAGCAGCTCCAACCCTCGGCGATTAGCAACTAATGAAAAACTGTTTTTT
TRBJ2-2 many - TRBV27 CASGLGKTGELFF TGTGCCAGCGGGCTCGGAAAGACCGGGGAGCTGTTTTTT
TRBJ2-7 - - TRBV28 CASSSVGSVTYEQYF TGTGCCAGCAGTTCGGTAGGGTCGGTGACCTACGAGCAGTACTTC
TRBJ1-3 once - TRBV11-2 CASSSSVLSGNTIYF TGTGCCAGCAGCTCGTCAGTCCTCTCTGGAAACACCATATATTTT
TRBJ2-3 many - TRBV12-3/TRBV12-4 CASTYGSNTDTQYF TGTGCCAGCACCTATGGGTCCAACACAGATACGCAGTATTTT
TRBJ2-4 few TRBD1 TRBV6-1 CASSEALQGRGRGDIQYF TGTGCCAGCAGTGAAGCGCTTCAGGGCAGGGGGCGTGGGGACATTCAGTACTTC
TRBJ2-2 many - TRBV25-1 CASRKDSANTGELFF TGTGCCAGCAGGAAGGACAGCGCAAACACCGGGGAGCTGTTTTTT
TRBJ2-5 few - TRBV6-6 CASMRDLGETQYF TGTGCCAGCATGAGGGATTTGGGAGAGACCCAGTACTTC
TRBJ1-1 many TRBD1 TRBV5-1 CASSFLDREAFF TGCGCCAGCAGCTTCTTGGACAGGGAAGCTTTCTTT
TRBJ1-2 many - TRBV12-3/TRBV12-4 CASSLGLGGYTF TGTGCCAGCAGTTTAGGCCTGGGTGGCTACACCTTC
TRBJ1-5 many - TRBV6-1 CASGPAPYQPQHF TGTGCCAGCGGCCCAGCACCCTATCAGCCCCAGCATTTT